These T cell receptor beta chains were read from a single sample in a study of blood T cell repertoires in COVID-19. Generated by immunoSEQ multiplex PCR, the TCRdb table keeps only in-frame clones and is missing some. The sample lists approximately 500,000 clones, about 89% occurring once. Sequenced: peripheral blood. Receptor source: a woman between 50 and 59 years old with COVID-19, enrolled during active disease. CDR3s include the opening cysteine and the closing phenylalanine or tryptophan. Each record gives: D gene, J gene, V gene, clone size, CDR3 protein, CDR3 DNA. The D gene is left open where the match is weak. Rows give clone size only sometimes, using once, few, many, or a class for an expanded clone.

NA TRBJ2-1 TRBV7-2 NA CASSLGLNEQFF TGTGCCAGCAGCTTAGGACTCAATGAGCAGTTCTTC
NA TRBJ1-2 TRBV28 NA CASSRSDSSNYGYTF TGTGCCAGCAGTCGATCTGACAGCAGTAACTATGGCTACACCTTC
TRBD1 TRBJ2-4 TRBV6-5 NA CASSRGRQAKNIQYF TGTGCCAGCAGTAGGGGGCGCCAAGCCAAAAACATTCAGTACTTC
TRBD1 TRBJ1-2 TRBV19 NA CASSRVDRAYGYTF TGTGCCAGTAGCAGAGTGGACAGGGCCTATGGCTACACCTTC
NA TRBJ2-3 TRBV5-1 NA CASSQEGVSTDTQYF TGCGCCAGCAGCCAAGAAGGGGTAAGCACAGATACGCAGTATTTT
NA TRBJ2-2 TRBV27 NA CASSLLGGAAFNTGELFF TGTGCCAGCAGTTTATTGGGTGGGGCAGCTTTTAACACCGGGGAGCTGTTTTTT
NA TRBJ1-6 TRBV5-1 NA CASSLERGRRSPLHF TGCGCCAGCAGCTTGGAGAGGGGGAGACGGTCACCCCTCCACTTT
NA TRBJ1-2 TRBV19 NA CASSSTGYGYTF TGTGCCAGTAGTTCCACAGGTTATGGCTACACCTTC
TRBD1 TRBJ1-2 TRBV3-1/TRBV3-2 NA CASKQGGSGYTF TGTGCCAGCAAACAGGGGGGAAGCGGCTACACCTTC
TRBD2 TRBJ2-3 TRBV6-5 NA CASSLSGGETDTQYF TGTGCCAGCAGCCTAAGCGGGGGGGAAACAGATACGCAGTATTTT
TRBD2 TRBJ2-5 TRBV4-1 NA CASSQVGLAVQETQYF TGCGCCAGCAGCCAAGTCGGACTAGCCGTGCAAGAGACCCAGTACTTC
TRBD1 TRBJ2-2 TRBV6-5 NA CASSPDRADTGELFF TGTGCCAGCAGCCCGGACAGGGCGGACACCGGGGAGCTGTTTTTT
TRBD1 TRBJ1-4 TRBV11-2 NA CASTKPGQGAGKLFF TGTGCCAGCACCAAGCCGGGACAGGGGGCCGGAAAACTGTTTTTT
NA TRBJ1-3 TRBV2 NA CASSEALPGLGNTIYF TGTGCCAGCAGTGAAGCGCTTCCAGGGCTAGGAAACACCATATATTTT
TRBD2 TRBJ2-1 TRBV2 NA CASSGPGRASYNEQFF TGTGCCAGCAGTGGCCCAGGGAGGGCATCCTACAATGAGCAGTTCTTC
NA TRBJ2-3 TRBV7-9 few CASTQSTDTQYF TGTGCCAGCACTCAGTCAACAGATACGCAGTATTTT
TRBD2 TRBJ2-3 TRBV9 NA CASNVGAGFGDTQYF TGTGCCAGCAACGTAGGAGCGGGGTTTGGAGATACGCAGTATTTT